This entry lists 30 T cell receptor beta chains sequenced from one sample in a study of T cell responses to AZD1222 COVID-19 vaccine. TCRdb's copy holds only in-frame clones and misses some; the assay was immunoSEQ multiplex PCR. This sample yields approximately 130,000 clones, of which about nine tenths are seen a single time; about 9.5% belongs to the top ten. The starting material was peripheral blood, obtained 28 days after the second AZD1222 dose. These receptors were taken from an adult who received the AZD1222 COVID-19 vaccine.

V gene TRBV5-1 combines with J gene TRBJ1-1, with D perhaps matching TRBD1 (5 bases). Per the germline V gene, CDR1 is SGHRS and CDR2 is YFSETQ. V shed 4 bases and J shed 9 bases, with 16 bases lying between them. The CDR3 is 13 amino acids. The CDR3 protein is CASSPGPSSQAFF. The CDR3, as DNA: TGCGCCAGCAGCCCGGGACCCTCTTCCCAAGCTTTCTTT.

This sequence joins TRBV6-4 and TRBJ2-6; 7 bases align to TRBD1. Germline CDR1 and CDR2: MRHNA and SNTAGT. The CDR3 is made up of 16 amino acids. Trimming at V came to 5 bases and at J to 0 bases, leaving 4 bases not matched to a gene. CDR3 amino acids: CASSRDSYSGANVLTF. The CDR3 DNA follows: TGTGCCAGCAGTCGGGACAGCTACTCTGGGGCCAACGTCCTGACTTTC.

About this clone itself: The sample contains more than one DNA sequence encoding this CDR3. The chain combines TRBV4-2 with TRBJ1-1, with TRBD1 matching over 8 bases. Germline V gene lookup returns CDR1 LGHNA and CDR2 YNFKEQ. V gave up 1 base and J gave up 8 bases; unmatched junction bases: 3. CDR3 length: 13 amino acids. CDR3 coding DNA: TGTGCCAGCAGCCAAGGAAGGGACAGGGAAGCTTTCTTT. Amino acid sequence: CASSQGRDREAFF.

This chain joins TRBV7-2 and TRBJ2-2, with 8 bases identical to TRBD1. Germline loops: CDR1 SGHTA, CDR2 FQGNSA. V lost 7 bases and J lost 5; bases outside the gene matches: 6. The length of the CDR3 is 14 residues. The CDR3, as DNA: TGTGCCAGCATCCCGACAGGGGCGACCGGGGAGCTGTTTTTT. It yields the protein CASIPTGATGELFF.

The chain combines TRBV7-9 with TRBJ2-6; D is perhaps TRBD1 or TRBD2 (5 bases each). V was pared by 11 bases and J by 1 base, with 9 bases between. There are 13 residues in the CDR3. Germline V gene lookup returns CDR1 SEHNR and CDR2 FQNEAQ (reference sequence). The CDR3 spells CAGGGSGANVLTF. CDR3 sequence (DNA): TGTGCCGGGGGTGGATCTGGGGCCAACGTCCTGACTTTC.

The V gene is TRBV15, the J gene TRBJ1-1; 12 bases are a match to TRBD1. This CDR3 is 16 amino acids long. The V gene end was trimmed by 0 bases and the J gene end by 6 bases; junction bases not matched to a gene: 5. CDR1 is LNHNV and CDR2 is YYDKDF in the germline V gene (reference sequence). CDR3 sequence reads: CATSRDFGTGGPEAFF. The CDR3 region has the DNA TGTGCCACCAGCAGAGATTTCGGGACAGGGGGCCCTGAAGCTTTCTTT.

Only one count was recorded for this clone. The chain carries TRBV6-2 or TRBV6-3 and TRBJ2-1; a possible D gene is TRBD1 (5 bases). This CDR3 comprises 14 residues. V lost 0 bases, J lost 7 bases, and 10 bases lay in between. The V gene's germline CDR1 is MNHEY and CDR2 SVGEGT. CDR3 residues: CASSYSSTGNEQFF. The DNA of the CDR3 is TGTGCCAGCAGTTACTCGAGCACAGGAAATGAGCAGTTCTTC.

The rearrangement uses TRBV5-4 and TRBJ2-5; 8 bases are shared with TRBD2. CDR3 length: 14 amino acids. J lost 5 bases, V lost 3 bases, and 6 bases had no gene match. Per germline, CDR1 SGHNT and CDR2 YYREEE (reference sequence). This CDR3 is CASSSGGGVETQYF. The CDR3 DNA reads as TGTGCCAGCAGCTCGGGAGGGGGAGTTGAGACCCAGTACTTC.

V is TRBV7-2 and J is TRBJ1-4, with D perhaps matching TRBD1 (6 bases). The V end lost 2 bases, the J end lost 3 bases, and 13 bases lay between the germline ends. The germline V gene has CDR1 SGHTA and CDR2 FQGNSA. This CDR3 region has 16 residues. CDR3 DNA sequence: TGTGCCAGCAGCTTATCTGGGGGCGCGGCTAATGAAAAACTGTTTTTT. Translated, it gives CASSLSGGAANEKLFF.

This clone has a single count. The genes are TRBV4-2 and TRBJ2-7; 8 bases are a match to TRBD2. The V gene's germline CDR1 is LGHNA and CDR2 YNFKEQ. After removal of 0 bases from V and 0 bases from J, the junction contained 7 bases not matched to a gene. There are 17 residues in the CDR3. CDR3 nucleotides: TGTGCCAGCAGCCAAGATTTAAGCGGGGGCAGCTCCTACGAGCAGTACTTC. This gives the protein CASSQDLSGGSSYEQYF.

This clone occurred once. The V call is TRBV11-2, the J call TRBJ2-5; 8 bases agree with TRBD1. J gave up 5 bases and V 2 bases, and 4 bases lay outside the gene matches. The CDR3 extends over 14 amino acids. Per germline, CDR1 SGHAT and CDR2 FQNNGV. The CDR3 sequence is CASSLRTGWETQYF. The CDR3 nucleotides are TGTGCCAGCAGCTTAAGGACAGGGTGGGAGACCCAGTACTTC.

This clone was recorded once. This chain joins TRBV11-2 and TRBJ1-1; weak D call: TRBD1 (5 bases). Germline CDR1 reads SGHAT; CDR2 reads FQNNGV. The CDR3 contains 12 residues. V was cut by 5 bases and J by 11 bases, with 15 bases left in between. CDR3: CASSPRDLGAFF. In DNA form, the CDR3 reads TGTGCCAGCAGCCCCAGGGACTTGGGGGCTTTCTTT.

The chain couples TRBV12-3 or TRBV12-4 to TRBJ2-5; D possibly corresponds to TRBD1 (6 bases). The CDR3 is 13 residues long. V shed 3 bases and J shed 5 bases, with 10 bases lying between them. Written as DNA, the CDR3 is TGTGCCAGCAGTTTTGCAGGGGCCGAGACCCAGTACTTC. Amino acid sequence: CASSFAGAETQYF.

V gene TRBV3-1 (or the pseudogene TRBV3-2) combines with J gene TRBJ1-1; D possibly corresponds to TRBD1 (5 bases). Germline V gene sequence: CDR1 LGHDT, CDR2 YNNKEL (reference sequence). The CDR3 length is 14 residues. V was cut by 4 bases and J by 3 bases, with 12 bases left in between. The CDR3 spells CASSRVRADTEAFF. The DNA of the CDR3 is TGTGCCAGCAGCCGGGTCAGGGCCGACACTGAAGCTTTCTTT.

This clone showed up just a few times. The chain is built from TRBV7-2 and TRBJ2-1; no firm D call. Germline values: CDR1 SGHTA, CDR2 FQGNSA. V was pared by 1 base and J by 2 bases, with 3 bases between. The CDR3 consists of 13 residues. This chain's CDR3 is CASSLVTYNEQFF. CDR3 bases: TGTGCCAGCAGCTTAGTCACCTACAATGAGCAGTTCTTC.

This clone was seen a single time. The V and J genes are TRBV6-5 and TRBJ1-5, with D possibly matching TRBD1 (5 bases). The CDR3 spans 15 residues. V was trimmed by 7 bases and J by 3 bases, leaving 16 bases between them. The V gene's germline CDR1 is MNHEY and CDR2 SVGAGI. CDR3: CASTHPRVVNQPQHF. The CDR3 DNA reads TGTGCCAGCACCCACCCCAGGGTGGTCAATCAGCCCCAGCATTTT.

The chain has TRBV6-5 and TRBJ2-3, with 9 nucleotides matching TRBD2. After removal of 4 bases from V and 2 bases from J, the junction contained 4 bases not matched to a gene. Germline V gene data show CDR1 as MNHEY and CDR2 as SVGAGI. The CDR3 has 15 residues. CDR3 DNA sequence: TGTGCCAGCAGTTTGCAGCGGGGGGACACAGATACGCAGTATTTT. Protein: CASSLQRGDTDTQYF.

The chain uses TRBV30 and TRBJ2-5; TRBD2 aligns across 8 bases. This CDR3 comprises 14 residues. V lost 5 bases, J lost 3 bases, and 8 bases stayed unmatched. Germline CDR1 reads GTSNPN; CDR2 reads SVGIG (reference sequence). The CDR3 is CAWGRGVGEETQYF. For the CDR3, the DNA is TGTGCCTGGGGGCGGGGGGTCGGGGAAGAGACCCAGTACTTC.

The rearrangement joins TRBV6-5 to TRBJ1-1; TRBD1 agrees at 10 bases. This CDR3 region has 13 residues. Trimming removed 6 bases from V and 11 bases from J; junction bases left unmatched: 9. Germline CDR1 MNHEY, CDR2 SVGAGI. The CDR3 sequence is CASSFRDRGFAFF. The CDR3 DNA reads TGTGCCAGCAGCTTCCGGGACAGGGGATTTGCTTTCTTT.

CDR3 bases: TGTGCCAGCAGTGAAGCGCTTCATAGTGGCACAGATACGCAGTATTTT. Translated: CASSEALHSGTDTQYF. The chain is built from TRBV6-1 and TRBJ2-3, with D unclear. The CDR3 sequence is 16 residues long. Germline values: CDR1 MNHNS, CDR2 SASEGT. The V and J ends lost 0 bases and 1 base respectively, with 11 bases between them.

The chain recombines TRBV4-3 with TRBJ1-2; D is undetermined. The V gene lost 1 base and the J gene lost 8 bases, with 11 bases spanning the gap. Germline lookup yields CDR1 LGHNA and CDR2 YSLEER. The CDR3 contains 13 residues. CDR3 DNA: TGCGCCAGCAGCCAAGGGCTCGGCCAGGGCTACACCTTC. Translated, it gives CASSQGLGQGYTF.

This rearrangement joins TRBV5-4 to TRBJ2-1, with 9 bases fitting TRBD1. V trimming: 1 base; J trimming: 4 bases; junction bases outside the gene matches: 6. Germline CDR1 and CDR2: SGHNT and YYREEE (reference sequence). The CDR3 runs to 16 residues. The DNA of the CDR3 is TGTGCCAGCAGCTTGACGACAGGGGGGGGATACAATGAGCAGTTCTTC. Its translation: CASSLTTGGGYNEQFF. Using reference TRBV5-4 and TRBJ2-1 for the parts outside the CDR3, the full variable domain is ETGVTQSPTHLIKTRGQQVTLRCSSQSGHNTVSWYQQALGQGPQFIFQYYREEENGRGNFPPRFSGLQFPNYSSELNVNALELDDSALYLCASSLTTGGGYNEQFFGPGTRLTVL.

In its sample, this clone was seen a few times. V gene TRBV18 combines with J gene TRBJ2-7, with TRBD2 identical over 11 bases. Per the germline V gene, CDR1 is KGHSH and CDR2 is LQKENI. Trimming took 6 bases from V and 1 from J; bases not matched to a gene: 2. The CDR3 totals 14 residues. The CDR3 is CASSGTSGSYEQYF. CDR3 DNA sequence: TGTGCCAGCTCTGGGACTAGCGGATCCTACGAGCAGTACTTC.

V usage is TRBV30 and J usage is TRBJ2-1; D possibly corresponds to TRBD2 (6 bases). The CDR3 has 15 amino acids. Trimming pared 1 base from V and 0 bases from J, leaving 10 bases between. From germline, CDR1 is GTSNPN and CDR2 SVGIG (reference sequence). The DNA of the CDR3 is TGTGCCTGGAGTGCGGGACTTAGCTCCTACAATGAGCAGTTCTTC. Encoded protein: CAWSAGLSSYNEQFF. Based on the CDR3 plus reference TRBV30 and TRBJ2-1, the full variable domain is SQTIHQWPATLVQPVGSPLSLECTVEGTSNPNLYWYRQAAGRGLQLLFYSVGIGQISSEVPQNLSASRPQDRQFILSSKKLLLSDSGFYLCAWSAGLSSYNEQFFGPGTRLTVL.

The chain has TRBV5-1 and TRBJ2-3; D could derive from TRBD1 or TRBD2 (5 bases each). V was clipped by 0 bases and J by 7 bases, with 15 bases between them. The CDR3 consists of 15 residues. Germline V lookup: CDR1 SGHRS, CDR2 YFSETQ. The CDR3 spells CASSLDGTPGHTQYF. The CDR3 DNA reads as TGCGCCAGCAGCTTGGACGGGACCCCGGGGCATACGCAGTATTTT.

The chain combines TRBV11-2 with TRBJ2-7; D might be TRBD2 (6 bases). This CDR3 has 13 amino acids. CDR1 SGHAT and CDR2 FQNNGV come from the germline V gene. V was clipped by 5 bases and J by 2 bases, with 10 bases between them. The DNA of the CDR3 is TGTGCCAGCAGCGCGGGGACGGCCTACGAGCAGTACTTC. As protein: CASSAGTAYEQYF.

The chain recombines TRBV12-3 or TRBV12-4 with TRBJ1-2; no clear D gene. This CDR3 is built from 13 residues. Trimming left V 4 bases short and J 5 bases short, with 11 bases between. CDR3 bases: TGTGCCAGCAGTTACCCAGAACGATATGGCTACACCTTC. It specifies CASSYPERYGYTF.

To note about this clone: Its ends do not fully match the called genes, so a read error is possible. The CDR3 bases are TGTGCCAGCAGCTTAGACGCCGGGGGCTCCAACAATGAGCAGTTCTTC. Its protein is CASSLDAGGSNNEQFF. This chain connects TRBV7-6 to TRBJ2-1, with D perhaps given as TRBD1 or TRBD2 (6 bases each). The CDR3 has 16 amino acids. The germline CDR1 and CDR2 sequences are SGHVS and FNYEAQ. Looking up the rest from reference TRBV7-6 and TRBJ2-1 gives the full variable domain: GAGVSQSPRYKVTKRGQDVALRCDPISGHVSLYWYRQALGQGPEFLTYFNYEAQQDKSGLPNDRFSAERPEGSISTLTIQRTEQRDSAMYRCASSLDAGGSNNEQFFGPGTRLTVL.

The V and J genes are TRBV12-3 or TRBV12-4 and TRBJ2-3; no clear D. This CDR3 contains 13 residues. V was cut by 3 bases and J by 0 bases, with 4 bases left in between. CDR3 sequence (DNA): TGTGCCAGCAGTTTTGTCAGCACAGATACGCAGTATTTT. Residues: CASSFVSTDTQYF.

J is TRBJ1-4 and V is TRBV18; D is possibly TRBD1 (6 bases). CDR3 length: 15 residues. Germline V gene data show CDR1 as KGHSH and CDR2 as LQKENI. Trimming took off 3 bases at V and 4 bases at J, with 12 bases between the two ends. In DNA, the CDR3 is TGTGCCAGCTCACCCGGACAGAGCCTTAATGAAAAACTGTTTTTT. Translation: CASSPGQSLNEKLFF. The full variable domain, with the rest looked up from reference TRBV18 and TRBJ1-4, is NAGVMQNPRHLVRRRGQEARLRCSPMKGHSHVYWYRQLPEEGLKFMVYLQKENIIDESGMPKERFSAEFPKEGPSILRIQQVVRGDSAAYFCASSPGQSLNEKLFFGSGTQLSVL.